A single sample gave rise to the 21 T cell receptor beta chains below, sequenced in a study of blood T cell repertoires in COVID-19. Some clones are missing from TCRdb's copy, which holds only in-frame ones; the method was immunoSEQ multiplex PCR. Of about 190,000 clones listed, around 82% are singletons. Sequencing input: PBMCs or T cells enriched from blood (not recorded which). Receptors originate from a woman aged 45-65 years with acute COVID-19.

V gene TRBV7-2 combines with J gene TRBJ1-2; the D gene is possibly TRBD1 (6 bases). From germline, CDR1 is SGHTA and CDR2 FQGNSA. This CDR3 is 12 amino acids long. V lost 6 bases and J lost 5, with 10 bases in between. The CDR3 DNA follows: TGTGCCAGCAGTCCGAGGGGGTATGGCTACACCTTC. The encoded protein is CASSPRGYGYTF.

V gene TRBV5-4 combines with J gene TRBJ1-1, with 7 bases that match TRBD1. Germline lookup yields CDR1 SGHNT and CDR2 YYREEE (reference sequence). V shed 4 bases and J 5 bases; nucleotides not matched to a gene: 8. This CDR3 contains 14 residues. CDR3 DNA sequence: TGTGCCAGCAGCCCCGCAGGGGGAAGTACTGAAGCTTTCTTT. As protein: CASSPAGGSTEAFF. The full variable domain, completed using reference TRBV5-4 and TRBJ1-1, is ETGVTQSPTHLIKTRGQQVTLRCSSQSGHNTVSWYQQALGQGPQFIFQYYREEENGRGNFPPRFSGLQFPNYSSELNVNALELDDSALYLCASSPAGGSTEAFFGQGTRLTVV.

The V and J genes are TRBV28 and TRBJ2-7; D perhaps matches TRBD2 (7 bases). Trimming removed 7 bases at V and 3 bases at J, with 19 bases between. The length of the CDR3 is 15 residues. Germline V gene lookup returns CDR1 MDHEN and CDR2 SYDVKM. CDR3 region: CASTHARGALYEQYV. As DNA, the CDR3 is TGTGCCAGCACCCACGCTCGGGGGGCCCTCTACGAGCAGTACGTC.

The J gene is TRBJ1-4, the V gene TRBV28, with D possibly being TRBD1 (6 bases). Germline V lookup: CDR1 MDHEN, CDR2 SYDVKM. The CDR3 is made up of 14 amino acids. Trimming stripped 3 bases from V and 4 bases from J, with 9 bases between. CDR3 in DNA: TGTGCCAGCAGTTTGACAGGAAATAATGAAAAACTGTTTTTT. It is translated as CASSLTGNNEKLFF.

This sequence joins TRBV3-1 (or the pseudogene TRBV3-2) and TRBJ2-3; TRBD2 aligns across 13 bases. The V and J ends lost 3 bases and 2 bases, in that order; junction bases with no gene match: 5. The germline CDR1 and CDR2 sequences are LGHDT and YNNKEL (reference sequence). CDR3 size: 17 residues. Here the CDR3 DNA reads TGTGCCAGCAGCCAGCCCGGACTAGCGGGGGTCACAGATACGCAGTATTTT. This gives the protein CASSQPGLAGVTDTQYF.

The chain is built from TRBV2 and TRBJ1-5, with 7 bases lining up with TRBD1. The CDR3 runs 19 residues. J lost 1 base, V lost 2 bases, and 14 bases had no gene match. In germline, CDR1 is SNHLY, CDR2 FYNNEI. The CDR3 nucleotides read TGTGCCAGCAGTGAATTCCTCGGTCCTACAGGGGAAAGCAATCAGCCCCAGCATTTT. This encodes CASSEFLGPTGESNQPQHF.

This clone was counted a few times. This chain joins TRBV19 and TRBJ2-3; TRBD2 matches at 8 bases. The germline V gene has CDR1 LNHDA and CDR2 SQIVND (reference sequence). The CDR3 totals 17 residues. Losses at the gene ends were 5 bases for V and 6 bases for J; bases not matched to a gene: 16. CDR3 loop: CASSPPSAGGPGDTQYF. The CDR3 DNA is TGTGCCAGTAGTCCCCCCTCCGCGGGGGGTCCTGGGGATACGCAGTATTTT. The whole variable domain, remainder taken from reference TRBV19 and TRBJ2-3, is DGGITQSPKYLFRKEGQNVTLSCEQNLNHDAMYWYRQDPGQGLRLIYYSQIVNDFQKGDIAEGYSVSREKKESFPLTVTSAQKNPTAFYLCASSPPSAGGPGDTQYFGPGTRLTVL.

This clone was picked up one time. This sequence joins TRBV7-6 and TRBJ1-4; D remains unclear. The CDR3 is 15 residues long. In germline, CDR1 is SGHVS, CDR2 FNYEAQ. The V end was cut by 4 bases, the J end by 5 bases, with 14 bases between. CDR3 nucleotides: TGTGCCAGCAGCTCATACGGCGGTGGAAATGAAAAACTGTTTTTT. It translates to CASSSYGGGNEKLFF.

J is TRBJ2-3 and V is TRBV24-1; 8 bases agree with TRBD2. J gave up 10 bases and V 0 bases, and 11 bases lay outside the gene matches. This CDR3 is built from 16 residues. Germline assignment: CDR1 KGHDR and CDR2 SFDVKD. CDR3 in DNA: TGTGCCACCAGTGATTTGTCTCCGGGGGGGCTCTTTGCGCAGTATTTT. Encoded protein: CATSDLSPGGLFAQYF.

This clone was seen repeatedly, ten times or more. V and J are TRBV5-4 and TRBJ2-7, with D uncertain. V was clipped by 1 base and J by 2 bases, with 16 bases between them. The CDR3 runs to 16 residues. Germline V gene sequence: CDR1 SGHNT, CDR2 YYREEE (reference sequence). CDR3 DNA sequence: TGTGCCAGCAGCTTGTTCGTACCGGGTATCGCCTACGAGCAGTACGTC. Residues: CASSLFVPGIAYEQYV.

This chain links TRBV11-2 with TRBJ1-2, with D unclear. The germline V gene encodes CDR1 SGHAT and CDR2 FQNNGV. Trimming pared 2 bases from V and 8 bases from J, leaving 6 bases between. CDR3 length: 11 residues. For the CDR3, the DNA is TGTGCCAGCAGCTTATCGGGGGGCTACACCTTC. This codes for CASSLSGGYTF.

V is TRBV5-1 and J is TRBJ2-1; D is possibly TRBD2 (6 bases). The germline V gene has CDR1 SGHRS and CDR2 YFSETQ. The V end was cut by 1 base, the J end by 1 base, with 9 bases between. CDR3 size: 15 residues. The CDR3 region is CASSLSGESYNEQFF. The CDR3 region has the DNA TGCGCCAGCAGCTTGTCGGGGGAGTCCTACAATGAGCAGTTCTTC.

There are many counts of this clone. The J gene is TRBJ2-2, the V gene TRBV9, with D possibly matching TRBD2 (6 bases). CDR1 and CDR2 (germline): SGDLS, YYNGEE. The CDR3 is 14 residues long. The ends were cut back, 0 bases at V and 3 bases at J, with 6 bases in the middle. CDR3 residues: CASSVERDTGELFF. The CDR3 nucleotides are TGTGCCAGCAGCGTAGAGCGGGACACCGGGGAGCTGTTTTTT.

The rearrangement uses TRBV19 and TRBJ1-2, with D possibly TRBD1 on 6 matching bases. V was cut by 8 bases and J by 4 bases, with 11 bases left in between. This CDR3 is built from 12 residues. CDR1 LNHDA and CDR2 SQIVND come from the germline V gene (reference sequence). CDR3 nucleotides: TGTGCCAGTGTAGGACAGCTCTATGGCTACACCTTC. It encodes CASVGQLYGYTF.

This rearrangement joins TRBV2 to TRBJ1-1, with 8 nucleotides matching TRBD1. The trim removed 5 bases at V and 4 bases at J, leaving 9 bases unmatched. The CDR3 contains 15 residues. Per germline, CDR1 SNHLY and CDR2 FYNNEI. The CDR3 coding sequence is TGTGCCAGCAGTTCCCCGACAGGGGCTGGCACTGAAGCTTTCTTT. Its translation is CASSSPTGAGTEAFF.

The J gene is TRBJ1-5, the V gene TRBV4-1; D is undetermined. The CDR3 loop spans 16 amino acids. V was clipped by 4 bases and J by 4 bases, with 17 bases between them. Germline V gene lookup returns CDR1 MGHRA and CDR2 YSYEKL. CDR3 loop: CASSPLGNSPNQPQHF. CDR3 coding DNA: TGCGCCAGCAGCCCACTAGGGAACAGCCCGAATCAGCCCCAGCATTTT.

The chain carries TRBV5-5 and TRBJ2-1; 10 bases line up with TRBD1. From germline, CDR1 is SGHKS and CDR2 YYEKEE (reference sequence). CDR3 length: 16 amino acids. Losses at the gene ends were 4 bases for V and 2 bases for J; bases not matched to a gene: 6. The CDR3 reads CASSRTGGDAYNEQFF. CDR3 DNA sequence: TGTGCCAGCAGCCGGACAGGGGGTGACGCCTACAATGAGCAGTTCTTC.

This chain joins TRBV3-1 (or the pseudogene TRBV3-2) and TRBJ2-3; 8 bases are shared with TRBD2. Germline CDR1 is LGHDT and CDR2 is YNNKEL (reference sequence). V lost 4 bases, J lost 6 bases, and 9 bases stayed unmatched. The CDR3 is made up of 15 amino acids. CDR3 region: CASSRAGGDLDTQYF. Written as DNA, the CDR3 is TGTGCCAGCAGCCGTGCGGGGGGAGACCTGGATACGCAGTATTTT.

The chain is built from TRBV7-2 and TRBJ1-1; possibly TRBD1 for D (6 bases). The CDR3 runs to 15 residues. The V and J ends lost 5 bases and 10 bases respectively, with 23 bases between them. Germline-derived CDR1 and CDR2 are SGHTA and FQGNSA. The DNA for the CDR3 is TGTGCCAGCAGCCCAGGGGCGGGGGCCCAGGGTGCAGCTTTCTTT. It encodes CASSPGAGAQGAAFF.

In its sample, this clone was seen a few times. The chain uses TRBV3-1 (or the pseudogene TRBV3-2) and TRBJ1-3, with a possible D match to TRBD1 (6 bases). The CDR3 has 15 residues. Per germline, CDR1 LGHDT and CDR2 YNNKEL (reference sequence). V gave up 3 bases and J gave up 4 bases, with 13 bases separating them. The CDR3 nucleotides read TGTGCCAGCAGCCAGTGGCGGGGGCCAGGAAACACCATATATTTT. Translation: CASSQWRGPGNTIYF.

V usage is TRBV28 and J usage is TRBJ1-5; D is unclear. Trimming shortened V by 8 bases and J by 2 bases, and 10 bases separated the two germline ends. CDR1 is MDHEN, CDR2 SYDVKM, per germline. CDR3 size: 13 residues. This chain's CDR3 is CASRRIGNQPQHF. CDR3 nucleotides: TGTGCCAGCCGGAGGATTGGCAATCAGCCCCAGCATTTT.